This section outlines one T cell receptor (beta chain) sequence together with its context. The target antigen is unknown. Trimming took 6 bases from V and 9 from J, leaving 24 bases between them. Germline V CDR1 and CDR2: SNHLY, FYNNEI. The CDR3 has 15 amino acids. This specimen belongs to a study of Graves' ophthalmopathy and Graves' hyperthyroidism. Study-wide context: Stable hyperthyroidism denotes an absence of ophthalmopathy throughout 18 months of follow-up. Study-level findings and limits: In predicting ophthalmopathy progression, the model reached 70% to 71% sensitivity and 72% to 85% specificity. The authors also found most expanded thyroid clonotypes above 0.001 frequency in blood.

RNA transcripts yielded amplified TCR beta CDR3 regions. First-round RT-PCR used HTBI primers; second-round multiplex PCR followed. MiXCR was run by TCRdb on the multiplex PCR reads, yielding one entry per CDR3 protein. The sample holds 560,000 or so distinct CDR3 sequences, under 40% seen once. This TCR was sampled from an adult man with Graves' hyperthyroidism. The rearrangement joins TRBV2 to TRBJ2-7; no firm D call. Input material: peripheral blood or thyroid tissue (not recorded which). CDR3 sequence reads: CASSRSKGTTDTQYF. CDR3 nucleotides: TGTGCCAGCAGCCGAAGTAAGGGAACCACAGATACGCAGTACTTC.